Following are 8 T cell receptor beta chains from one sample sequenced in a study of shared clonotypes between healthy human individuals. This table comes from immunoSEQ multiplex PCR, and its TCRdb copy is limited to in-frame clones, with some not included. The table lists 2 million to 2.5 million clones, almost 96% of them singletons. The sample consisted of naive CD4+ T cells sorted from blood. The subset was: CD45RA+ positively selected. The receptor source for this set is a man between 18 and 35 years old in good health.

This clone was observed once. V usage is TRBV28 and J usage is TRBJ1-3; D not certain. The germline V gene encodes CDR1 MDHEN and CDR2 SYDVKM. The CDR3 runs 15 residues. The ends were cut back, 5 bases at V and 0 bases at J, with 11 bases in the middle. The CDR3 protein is CASSPPTSSGNTIYF. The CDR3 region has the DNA TGTGCCAGCAGTCCCCCCACAAGCTCTGGAAACACCATATATTTT.

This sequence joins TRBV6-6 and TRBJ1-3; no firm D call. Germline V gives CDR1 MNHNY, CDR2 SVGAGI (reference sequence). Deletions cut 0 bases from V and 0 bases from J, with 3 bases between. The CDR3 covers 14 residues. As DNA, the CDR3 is TGTGCCAGCAGTTACTCGAGCTCTGGAAACACCATATATTTT. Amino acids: CASSYSSSGNTIYF.

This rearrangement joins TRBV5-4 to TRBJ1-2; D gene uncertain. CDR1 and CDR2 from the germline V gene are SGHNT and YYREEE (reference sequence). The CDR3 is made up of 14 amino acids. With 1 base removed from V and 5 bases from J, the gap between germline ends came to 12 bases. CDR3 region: CASSLLTENYGYTF. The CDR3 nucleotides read TGTGCCAGCAGCTTGTTAACGGAGAATTATGGCTACACCTTC. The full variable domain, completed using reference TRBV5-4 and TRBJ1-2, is ETGVTQSPTHLIKTRGQQVTLRCSSQSGHNTVSWYQQALGQGPQFIFQYYREEENGRGNFPPRFSGLQFPNYSSELNVNALELDDSALYLCASSLLTENYGYTFGSGTRLTVV.

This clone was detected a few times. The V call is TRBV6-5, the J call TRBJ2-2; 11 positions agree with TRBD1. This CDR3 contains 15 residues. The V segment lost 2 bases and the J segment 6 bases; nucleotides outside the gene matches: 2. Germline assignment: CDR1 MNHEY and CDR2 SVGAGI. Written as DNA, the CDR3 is TGTGCCAGCAGTTACCGGGACAGGGGGTCCGGGGAGCTGTTTTTT. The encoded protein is CASSYRDRGSGELFF.

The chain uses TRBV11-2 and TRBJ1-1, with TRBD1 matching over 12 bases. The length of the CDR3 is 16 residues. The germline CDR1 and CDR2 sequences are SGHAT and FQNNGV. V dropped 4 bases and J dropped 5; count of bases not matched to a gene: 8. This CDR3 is CASSSGQGADRTEAFF. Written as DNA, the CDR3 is TGTGCCAGCAGCTCGGGACAGGGGGCCGATCGGACTGAAGCTTTCTTT.

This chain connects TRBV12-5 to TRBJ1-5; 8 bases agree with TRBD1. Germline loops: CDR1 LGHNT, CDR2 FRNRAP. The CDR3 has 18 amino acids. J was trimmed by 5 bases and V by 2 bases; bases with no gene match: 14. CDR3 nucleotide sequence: TGTGCTAGTGGTTTGTCGGATCAGGGGGCTGCGAGATATCAGCCCCAGCATTTT. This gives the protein CASGLSDQGAARYQPQHF.

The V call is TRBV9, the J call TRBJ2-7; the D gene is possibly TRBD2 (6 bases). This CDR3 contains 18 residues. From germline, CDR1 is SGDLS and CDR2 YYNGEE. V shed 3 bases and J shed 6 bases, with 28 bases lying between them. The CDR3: CASSGGGTERVGRTEQYF. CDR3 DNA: TGTGCCAGCAGCGGTGGGGGGACCGAACGTGTTGGAAGGACCGAGCAGTACTTC.

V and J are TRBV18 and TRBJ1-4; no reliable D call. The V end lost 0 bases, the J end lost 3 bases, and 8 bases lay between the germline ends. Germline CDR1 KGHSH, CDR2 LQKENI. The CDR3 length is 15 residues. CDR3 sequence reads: CASSPPVTSNEKLFF. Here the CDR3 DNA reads TGTGCCAGCTCACCACCGGTGACATCTAATGAAAAACTGTTTTTT. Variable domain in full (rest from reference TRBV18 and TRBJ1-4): NAGVMQNPRHLVRRRGQEARLRCSPMKGHSHVYWYRQLPEEGLKFMVYLQKENIIDESGMPKERFSAEFPKEGPSILRIQQVVRGDSAAYFCASSPPVTSNEKLFFGSGTQLSVL.